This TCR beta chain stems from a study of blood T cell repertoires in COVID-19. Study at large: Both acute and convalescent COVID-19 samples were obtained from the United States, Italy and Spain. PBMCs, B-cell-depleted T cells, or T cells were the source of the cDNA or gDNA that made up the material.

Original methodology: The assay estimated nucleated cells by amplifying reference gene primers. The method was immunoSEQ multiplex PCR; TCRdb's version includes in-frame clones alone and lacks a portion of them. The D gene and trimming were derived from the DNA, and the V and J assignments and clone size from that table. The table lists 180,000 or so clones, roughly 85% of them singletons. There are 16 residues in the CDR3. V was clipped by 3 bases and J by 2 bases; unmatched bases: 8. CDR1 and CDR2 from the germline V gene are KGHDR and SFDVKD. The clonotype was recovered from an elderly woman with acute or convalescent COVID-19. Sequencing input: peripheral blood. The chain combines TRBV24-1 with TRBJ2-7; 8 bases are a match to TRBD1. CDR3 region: CATSDRTGQGTYEQYF. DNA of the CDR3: TGTGCCACCAGTGATCGGACAGGGCAGGGTACCTACGAGCAGTACTTC.